The rows below give T cell receptor beta chains drawn from one sample of a study of T cell responses to AZD1222 COVID-19 vaccine. Produced via immunoSEQ multiplex PCR; TCRdb's table is partial and in-frame only. The sample shows around 99,000 clones, around nine tenths of them seen only once. The sample consisted of peripheral blood, taken on day 0 of AZD1222 vaccination. These receptors were collected from an adult in good health. CDR3s include the opening cysteine and the closing phenylalanine or tryptophan. A D gene is named only where the DNA matches it firmly.

length | J | D | V | CDR3
14 | TRBJ1-6 | - | TRBV14 | CASSQEGVWSPLHF
14 | TRBJ1-5 | TRBD1 | TRBV5-1 | CASSLGDRDQPQHF
15 | TRBJ1-1 | - | TRBV5-1 | CASSLEGRSDTEAFF
14 | TRBJ1-2 | TRBD1 | TRBV19 | CASSITGAGYGYTF
13 | TRBJ2-1 | - | TRBV6-5 | CASSLGPRNEQFF
16 | TRBJ2-7 | TRBD1 | TRBV7-2 | CASSRGRTGATYEQYF
15 | TRBJ1-5 | - | TRBV9 | CASSVNWDSNQPQHF
14 | TRBJ1-1 | - | TRBV25-1 | CASSPFGGNTEAFF
15 | TRBJ1-1 | - | TRBV19 | CASSPPEGVNTEAFF
16 | TRBJ1-1 | - | TRBV5-1 | CASSLTGPGMNTEAFF
16 | TRBJ2-6 | - | TRBV5-1 | CASSLAQEAGANVLTF
15 | TRBJ1-1 | - | TRBV24-1 | CATRGPGRGSTEAFF
15 | TRBJ1-1 | TRBD1 | TRBV3-1/TRBV3-2 | CASSQGGTGGTEAFF
12 | TRBJ2-7 | - | TRBV5-1 | CASNGGVNEQYF
15 | TRBJ1-6 | - | TRBV5-1 | CASSLEGPGNSPLHF
15 | TRBJ1-1 | - | TRBV5-1 | CASSLGGRTNTEAFF
15 | TRBJ2-3 | TRBD2 | TRBV15 | CATIVGTSGSDTQYF
13 | TRBJ2-2 | - | TRBV3-1/TRBV3-2 | CASRPQITGELFF
15 | TRBJ2-7 | - | TRBV2 | CASSEMGQAAYEQYF
13 | TRBJ2-2 | - | TRBV14 | CASRHYPTGELFF
15 | TRBJ1-5 | - | TRBV9 | CASSVAPGEGQPQHF
15 | TRBJ1-1 | - | TRBV7-9 | CASSLVGGQNTEAFF
16 | TRBJ1-1 | - | TRBV5-1 | CASSLWSGALRGEAFF
11 | TRBJ1-2 | - | TRBV5-4 | CASSSGYGYTF
15 | TRBJ2-2 | - | TRBV3-1/TRBV3-2 | CASKLRGSYTGELFF
17 | TRBJ2-2 | TRBD1 | TRBV5-1 | CASSLGRTGVGTGELFF
13 | TRBJ1-1 | TRBD1 | TRBV12-3/TRBV12-4 | CASRSTGDTEAFF
15 | TRBJ2-2 | TRBD2 | TRBV19 | CASSALGGDTGELFF